The rows below give T cell receptor beta chains drawn from one sample of a study of identical twins. TCRdb re-called the 5' RACE reads through MiXCR, storing one row per CDR3 protein. The sample lists some 570,000 distinct CDR3 sequences; around 22% were seen once. Separately, the same data were catalogued under a study of yellow fever vaccine responses in identical twins.

The source material was CD4+ T cells sorted from blood. Every receptor here comes from a woman under 30 in good health. Each CDR3 is given with its conserved first and last residue. A D gene is named only where the DNA matches it firmly. Rows give clone size only sometimes, using once, few, many, or a class for an expanded clone.

j_call | d_call | cdr3_length | v_call | clone_size | cdr3_nt | cdr3_aa
TRBJ1-6 | - | 15 | TRBV12-3/TRBV12-4 | - | TGTGCCAGCAGCCCTCGCGGGGCGGGTAATTCACCCCTCCACTTT | CASSPRGAGNSPLHF
TRBJ2-4 | TRBD2 | 18 | TRBV2 | - | TGTGCCAGCAGTGAAAAACTAGCGGGGGTCCTAGCCAAAAACATTCAGTACTTC | CASSEKLAGVLAKNIQYF
TRBJ2-4 | - | 14 | TRBV5-1 | - | TGCGCCAGCAGCTTGTCGATAGCCAAAAACATTCAGTACTTC | CASSLSIAKNIQYF
TRBJ2-3 | - | 14 | TRBV27 | few | TGTGCCAGCGGAGGCAGGGGGAGGACAGATACGCAGTATTTT | CASGGRGRTDTQYF
TRBJ2-3 | - | 15 | TRBV6-1 | - | TGTGCCAGCAGGGGGGGGCACATGGGTTCAGATACGCAGTATTTT | CASRGGHMGSDTQYF
TRBJ2-3 | - | 14 | TRBV6-2/TRBV6-3 | few | TGTGCCAGCAGTTATTGGGGGCACACAGATACGCAGTATTTT | CASSYWGHTDTQYF
TRBJ2-7 | - | 13 | TRBV12-3/TRBV12-4 | many | TGTGCCAGCAGTTTGGTAGGCTCCTACGAGCAGTACTTC | CASSLVGSYEQYF
TRBJ2-1 | - | 13 | TRBV10-3 | - | TGTGCCATCAGTGAAGGCCTAGTTGATGAGCAGTTCTTC | CAISEGLVDEQFF
TRBJ2-2 | TRBD2 | 15 | TRBV14 | few | TGTGCCAGCAGCCCAATAGCGGGTTTCACCGGGGAGCTGTTTTTT | CASSPIAGFTGELFF
TRBJ2-2 | - | 16 | TRBV5-1 | many | TGCGCCAGCAGCTTGGCAGGCGGCACCCACACCGGGGAGCTGTTTTTT | CASSLAGGTHTGELFF
TRBJ2-7 | TRBD2 | 18 | TRBV11-2 | - | TGTGCCAGCACCCCTGGCCCAGGACTAGCGGGAGGGCCAAAAGAGCAGTACTTC | CASTPGPGLAGGPKEQYF
TRBJ2-5 | - | 9 | TRBV2 | few | TGTGCCAGCCAAGAGACCCAGTACTTC | CASQETQYF
TRBJ2-3 | TRBD2 | 14 | TRBV20-1 | - | TGCAGTGCCGCGGGGGGGACTAGCACAGATACGCAGTATTTT | CSAAGGTSTDTQYF
TRBJ2-7 | TRBD2 | 14 | TRBV10-3 | - | TGTGCCATCAGTTGGGGGACTAGTCCCAACGAGCAGTACTTC | CAISWGTSPNEQYF
TRBJ1-1 | - | 16 | TRBV20-1 | - | TGCAGTGCTAGACGTCCCTTGTCGGGCAGGGTGTTGAGAGCTTTCTTT | CSARRPLSGRVLRAFF
TRBJ2-1 | TRBD1 | 15 | TRBV11-2 | few | TGTGCCAGCCGCTACCCGGGACAGAGAAACAATGAGCAGTTCTTC | CASRYPGQRNNEQFF
TRBJ1-1 | - | 14 | TRBV6-5 | - | TGTGCCAGCAGTTACCAGAGCATGAACACTGAAGCTTTCTTT | CASSYQSMNTEAFF
TRBJ1-1 | - | 14 | TRBV12-3/TRBV12-4 | - | TGTGCCAGCAGCCGACAGGTTCTGAACACTGAAGCTTTCTTT | CASSRQVLNTEAFF
TRBJ1-3 | TRBD1 | 16 | TRBV12-3/TRBV12-4 | few | TGTGCCAGCAGCCCGGGACAGACTCTCTCTGGAAACACCATATATTTT | CASSPGQTLSGNTIYF
TRBJ1-5 | - | 15 | TRBV7-8 | few | TGTGCCAGCAGCCTGTCCCTACGACACGGTCAGCCCCAGCATTTT | CASSLSLRHGQPQHF
TRBJ1-4 | - | 11 | TRBV12-3/TRBV12-4 | many | TGTGCCAGCAGTTTGGGCGAAAAACTGTTTTTT | CASSLGEKLFF
TRBJ2-1 | TRBD2 | 15 | TRBV28 | few | TGTGCCAGCAGGTTCTCAGGGACTAGCGGCAATGAGCAGTTCTTC | CASRFSGTSGNEQFF
TRBJ2-3 | TRBD2 | 14 | TRBV5-1 | - | TGCGCCAGCAGCCCCCGACTAGCGGCAGATACGCAGTATTTT | CASSPRLAADTQYF
TRBJ2-5 | TRBD2 | 16 | TRBV5-6 | - | TGTGCCAGCAGCTTGAGACTAGCGGGGCTGGAAGGGACCCAGTACTTC | CASSLRLAGLEGTQYF
TRBJ2-5 | - | 14 | TRBV20-1 | - | TGCAGTGCTGGGCGACCGGGTTTATACGGGACCCAGTACTTC | CSAGRPGLYGTQYF
TRBJ2-1 | - | 16 | TRBV7-2 | many | TGTGCCAGCAGCTTAGAGTCTAGTAGCACCTACAATGAGCAGTTCTTC | CASSLESSSTYNEQFF
TRBJ2-3 | - | 9 | TRBV29-1 | few | TGCAGCGTTGGGGATACGCAGTATTTT | CSVGDTQYF
TRBJ2-1 | TRBD2 | 18 | TRBV11-2 | - | TGTGCCAGCAGCGTCGGGACTAGCGGGACTCTCGCCTACAGTGAGCAGTTCTTC | CASSVGTSGTLAYSEQFF
TRBJ2-1 | TRBD1 | 16 | TRBV7-2 | - | TGTGCCAGCAGCTTAGTGGCAGGGACAGCCTACAATGAGCAGTTCTTC | CASSLVAGTAYNEQFF
TRBJ1-2 | - | 14 | TRBV7-2 | - | TGTGCCAGCAGCCCAACTCACGGGAACTATGGCTACACCTTC | CASSPTHGNYGYTF
TRBJ1-2 | - | 14 | TRBV18 | few | TGTGCCAGCTCACCTTATACAGGGCACTATGGCTACACCTTC | CASSPYTGHYGYTF
TRBJ2-2 | - | 14 | TRBV5-1 | many | TGCGCCAGCAGCACCTCTAGTGGTCCCGGGGAGCTGTTTTTT | CASSTSSGPGELFF
TRBJ2-1 | TRBD2 | 14 | TRBV20-1 | - | TGCAGTGCTCGTCCGGGACTAGCGGTCAATGAGCAGTTCTTC | CSARPGLAVNEQFF
TRBJ2-7 | - | 13 | TRBV10-1 | few | TGCGCCAGCAGTTTGACTACTAATAGCGAGCAGTACTTC | CASSLTTNSEQYF
TRBJ2-3 | TRBD1 | 14 | TRBV29-1 | few | TGCAGCGTCTGGACAGGGTTTTTAGCAGATACGCAGTATTTT | CSVWTGFLADTQYF
TRBJ2-5 | TRBD2 | 15 | TRBV9 | few | TGTGCCAGCAGTGGGACTAGCGGGACCCAAGAGACCCAGTACTTC | CASSGTSGTQETQYF
TRBJ2-2 | TRBD1 | 14 | TRBV6-1 | - | TGTGCCACCGGGAGACAGGGGGGCACCGGGGAGCTGTTTTTT | CATGRQGGTGELFF
TRBJ2-2 | - | 15 | TRBV18 | few | TGTGCCAGCTCACCAGGGCGTTCAAACACCGGGGAGCTGTTTTTT | CASSPGRSNTGELFF
TRBJ2-2 | - | 15 | TRBV7-2 | - | TGTGCCAGCAGCTCCTACAGGGAAGGCACCGGGGAGCTGTTTTTT | CASSSYREGTGELFF
TRBJ2-1 | - | 15 | TRBV10-3 | - | TGTGCCATCAGTGACCTACTAAACCTCAACAATGAGCAGTTCTTC | CAISDLLNLNNEQFF
TRBJ2-1 | - | 13 | TRBV20-1 | many | TGCAGTGCTACTGGGGGGGCAGGCAATGAGCAGTTCTTC | CSATGGAGNEQFF
TRBJ2-1 | - | 14 | TRBV24-1 | - | TGTGCCACCAGTAGACATCCCGCCTACAATGAGCAGTTCTTC | CATSRHPAYNEQFF
TRBJ2-1 | - | 16 | TRBV7-8 | once | TGTGCCAGCAGCTCCCGACAGGGCGGGGGGAACAATGAGCAGTTCTTC | CASSSRQGGGNNEQFF
TRBJ2-5 | TRBD1 | 15 | TRBV12-3/TRBV12-4 | - | TGTGCCAGCAGTTTTTTGGGGGACAGTTGGGAGACCCAGTACTTC | CASSFLGDSWETQYF
TRBJ2-7 | - | 14 | TRBV7-2 | - | TGTGCCAGCAGCTTAGGCAGGGCCTCCTACGAGCAGTACTTC | CASSLGRASYEQYF
TRBJ2-2 | TRBD2 | 18 | TRBV18 | - | TGTGCCAGCTCACCAACAGCGGGGGGGCCGGCGAACACCGGGGAGCTGTTTTTT | CASSPTAGGPANTGELFF
TRBJ2-1 | TRBD2 | 15 | TRBV15 | - | TGTGCCACCAGCGGACTAGCGGGAGGGAATAATGAGCAGTTCTTC | CATSGLAGGNNEQFF
TRBJ2-7 | - | 17 | TRBV5-1 | few | TGCGCCAGCAGCTTGGCCACGTCCAGGGGTGTTATCCACGAGCAGTACTTC | CASSLATSRGVIHEQYF
TRBJ2-4 | TRBD1 | 13 | TRBV5-1 | few | TGCGCCAGCAGCTGGACAGGGGAAAACATTCAGTACTTC | CASSWTGENIQYF
TRBJ2-5 | TRBD2 | 18 | TRBV4-1 | few | TGCGCCAGCAGCCAACCCCTGGGGGGGAGGACCTCCGGTGAGACCCAGTACTTC | CASSQPLGGRTSGETQYF
TRBJ1-4 | - | 13 | TRBV28 | - | TGTGCCAGCACCGGGCGCATTAATGAAAAACTGTTTTTT | CASTGRINEKLFF
TRBJ2-3 | TRBD2 | 14 | TRBV7-9 | - | TGTGCCACCCCGGGGAGGGCTGTTTCAGATACGCAGTATTTT | CATPGRAVSDTQYF
TRBJ2-5 | - | 14 | TRBV5-1 | few | TGCGCCAGCAGCTTGGGACACAAAGAAGAGACCCAGTACTTC | CASSLGHKEETQYF
TRBJ2-1 | TRBD2 | 15 | TRBV2 | - | TGTGCCAGCACCAAGGGACTAGCGGATTACAATGAGCAGTTCTTC | CASTKGLADYNEQFF
TRBJ2-4 | - | 15 | TRBV19 | - | TGTGCCAGTAGTATAGGTACCGCAGTTAAAAACATTCAGTACTTC | CASSIGTAVKNIQYF
TRBJ2-1 | - | 16 | TRBV5-1 | - | TGCGCCAGCAGCCGGGGGACAGCAAACTCCTACAATGAGCAGTTCTTC | CASSRGTANSYNEQFF
TRBJ2-3 | TRBD2 | 13 | TRBV29-1 | - | TGCAGCGTTGTCGCTAGCGGTACAGATACGCAGTATTTT | CSVVASGTDTQYF
TRBJ1-1 | - | 14 | TRBV7-2 | - | TGTGCCAGCAGCTTAGTCGCCTTAGTCACTGAAGCTTTCTTT | CASSLVALVTEAFF